This TCR beta chain was found in a study of technical replicates of blood from several donors. The assay was immunoSEQ multiplex PCR, and TCRdb's table has in-frame clones only and misses some. The profile shows about 90,000 clones, over 90% of them singletons. V lost 6 bases and J lost 5; bases outside the gene matches: 4. Germline assignment: CDR1 SQVTM and CDR2 ANQGSEA. The CDR3 covers 13 residues. Sequencing was performed on T cells isolated from PBMCs. The chain joins TRBV29-1 to TRBJ2-2; 9 positions match TRBD1. The sequence was obtained from a human donor in good health. CDR3 sequence (DNA): TGCAGCGTAAACAGGGGGCGGACCGGGGAGCTGTTTTTT. This gives the protein CSVNRGRTGELFF.